This is a list of T cell receptor beta chains from one sample in a study of OX40 agonist ivuxolimab in advanced cancers. Sequenced by immunoSEQ multiplex PCR; TCRdb stores in-frame clones only, minus some. The sample lists more than 50,000 clones, just under 90% occurring once. Sequences were derived from CD4+ or CD8+ T cells sorted from blood, sampled in a trial of the OX40 agonist ivuxolimab. The receptors here all came from an adult with an advanced solid tumor such as melanoma, head and neck, liver or kidney cancer. CDR3s include the opening cysteine and the closing phenylalanine or tryptophan. Each record gives: clone size, J gene, V gene, D gene, CDR3 DNA, CDR3 protein. A D gene is named only where the DNA matches it firmly. Clone sizes are given selectively: once, few, many, or a class where the clone is expanded.

clone size: .; J gene: TRBJ1-2; V gene: TRBV7-2; D gene: .; CDR3 DNA: TGTGCCAGCAGCTCCGGGACTATCACGGAGGGCGGCTACACCTTC; CDR3 protein: CASSSGTITEGGYTF
clone size: .; J gene: TRBJ2-1; V gene: TRBV27; D gene: TRBD1; CDR3 DNA: TGTGCCAGCTGGACAGGAGCATACAATGAGCAGTTCTTC; CDR3 protein: CASWTGAYNEQFF
clone size: .; J gene: TRBJ2-1; V gene: TRBV5-1; D gene: TRBD2; CDR3 DNA: TGCGCCAGCAGCCTGGTCGGGGCGGGAGGTTCCAATGAGCAGTTCTTC; CDR3 protein: CASSLVGAGGSNEQFF
clone size: .; J gene: TRBJ2-1; V gene: TRBV18; D gene: .; CDR3 DNA: TGTGCCAGCTCACCACAGGGGTTCGGTTACAATGAGCAGTTCTTC; CDR3 protein: CASSPQGFGYNEQFF
clone size: .; J gene: TRBJ2-6; V gene: TRBV28; D gene: .; CDR3 DNA: TGTGCCAGCAGTTCCTACAGGGTTCCTGGGGCCAACGTCCTGACTTTC; CDR3 protein: CASSSYRVPGANVLTF
clone size: once; J gene: TRBJ1-2; V gene: TRBV7-2; D gene: TRBD1; CDR3 DNA: TGTGCCAGCAGCTCCCCCCGACAGGGAAACTATGGCTACACCTTC; CDR3 protein: CASSSPRQGNYGYTF
clone size: .; J gene: TRBJ2-2; V gene: TRBV11-3; D gene: TRBD1; CDR3 DNA: TGTGCCAGCAGCTCGGGACAGGGCAACACCGGGGAGCTGTTTTTT; CDR3 protein: CASSSGQGNTGELFF
clone size: .; J gene: TRBJ2-2; V gene: TRBV4-2; D gene: .; CDR3 DNA: TGTGCCAGCAGCCAAGGAGGGGTAGGGGGGACTACCGGGGAGCTGTTTTTT; CDR3 protein: CASSQGGVGGTTGELFF
clone size: once; J gene: TRBJ1-1; V gene: TRBV5-6; D gene: .; CDR3 DNA: TGTGCCAGCAGCTTGGAGTCAGACACTGAAGCTTTCTTT; CDR3 protein: CASSLESDTEAFF
clone size: .; J gene: TRBJ2-1; V gene: TRBV9; D gene: TRBD2; CDR3 DNA: TGTGCCAGCAGCGTATCATTAGCGGGAGGTCCTTACAATGAGCAGTTCTTC; CDR3 protein: CASSVSLAGGPYNEQFF
clone size: .; J gene: TRBJ1-2; V gene: TRBV2; D gene: .; CDR3 DNA: TGTGCCAGCAGTGGACAGGCTAACTATGGCTACACCTTC; CDR3 protein: CASSGQANYGYTF
clone size: .; J gene: TRBJ1-3; V gene: TRBV18; D gene: .; CDR3 DNA: TGTGCCAGCTCAGAGACAGAATACTCTGGAAACACCATATATTTT; CDR3 protein: CASSETEYSGNTIYF
clone size: few; J gene: TRBJ1-2; V gene: TRBV19; D gene: .; CDR3 DNA: TGTGCCAGTAGGACCGGGACACAGAACTATGGCTACACCTTC; CDR3 protein: CASRTGTQNYGYTF
clone size: .; J gene: TRBJ2-1; V gene: TRBV7-9; D gene: TRBD2; CDR3 DNA: TGTGCCAGCAGCCCTAAGGGGGGCGGGAGGGCCCGTGAGCAGTTCTTC; CDR3 protein: CASSPKGGGRAREQFF
clone size: .; J gene: TRBJ1-1; V gene: TRBV6-1; D gene: .; CDR3 DNA: TGTGCCAGCAGCCTTAAGGGAACTGAAGCTTTCTTT; CDR3 protein: CASSLKGTEAFF
clone size: .; J gene: TRBJ1-1; V gene: TRBV28; D gene: TRBD1; CDR3 DNA: TGTGCCAGCAGACGCCGGACAGGGGGCGGCACTGAAGCTTTCTTT; CDR3 protein: CASRRRTGGGTEAFF
clone size: .; J gene: TRBJ1-1; V gene: TRBV13; D gene: TRBD1; CDR3 DNA: TGTGCCAGCAGCTTAGGGGGACAGGCGAACACTGAAGCTTTCTTT; CDR3 protein: CASSLGGQANTEAFF
clone size: .; J gene: TRBJ1-1; V gene: TRBV28; D gene: .; CDR3 DNA: TGTGCCAACCGTGGGGGGGGGAAAGATGAAGCTTTCTTT; CDR3 protein: CANRGGGKDEAFF
clone size: .; J gene: TRBJ2-5; V gene: TRBV5-1; D gene: .; CDR3 DNA: TGCGCCAGCGGCCTCCAAGAGACCCAGTACTTC; CDR3 protein: CASGLQETQYF
clone size: .; J gene: TRBJ2-5; V gene: TRBV4-2; D gene: TRBD2; CDR3 DNA: TGTGCCAGCAGCCATTATACCGGGACTAGCGACCAAGAGACCCAGTACTTC; CDR3 protein: CASSHYTGTSDQETQYF
clone size: .; J gene: TRBJ1-1; V gene: TRBV18; D gene: .; CDR3 DNA: TGTGCCAGCTCACCCGTAGGGGGGAACACTGAAGCTTTCTTT; CDR3 protein: CASSPVGGNTEAFF
clone size: .; J gene: TRBJ2-1; V gene: TRBV27; D gene: TRBD2; CDR3 DNA: TGTGCCAGCAGTCCTGGACTAGCGGACTCCTACAATGAGCAGTTCTTC; CDR3 protein: CASSPGLADSYNEQFF
clone size: .; J gene: TRBJ2-7; V gene: TRBV7-9; D gene: .; CDR3 DNA: TGTGCCAGCAGCCTCCCGGGAGCCTACGAGCAGTACTTC; CDR3 protein: CASSLPGAYEQYF
clone size: .; J gene: TRBJ1-5; V gene: TRBV27; D gene: .; CDR3 DNA: TGTGCCAGCAGTCCTCGGGACACCGGACCCTATCAGCCCCAGCATTTT; CDR3 protein: CASSPRDTGPYQPQHF
clone size: once; J gene: TRBJ1-5; V gene: TRBV14; D gene: TRBD1; CDR3 DNA: TGTGCCAGCAGCCAGGGGACAGGCTTTAATCAGCCCCAGCATTTT; CDR3 protein: CASSQGTGFNQPQHF
clone size: .; J gene: TRBJ2-5; V gene: TRBV5-1; D gene: .; CDR3 DNA: TGCGCCAGCAGCTTGGGACAGCTACAAGAGACCCAGTACTTC; CDR3 protein: CASSLGQLQETQYF
clone size: few; J gene: TRBJ2-7; V gene: TRBV5-6; D gene: .; CDR3 DNA: TGTGCCAGCAGGACAAGGACGGTCCCTTACGAGCAGTACTTC; CDR3 protein: CASRTRTVPYEQYF
clone size: .; J gene: TRBJ1-2; V gene: TRBV6-1; D gene: .; CDR3 DNA: TGTGCCAGCAGTGAAGGGGGGACCGGAGGCACCGTCTATGGCTACACCTTC; CDR3 protein: CASSEGGTGGTVYGYTF
clone size: .; J gene: TRBJ2-7; V gene: TRBV30; D gene: .; CDR3 DNA: TGTGCCTGGAGTTTGGTGGGAACAGGTCTCCGGGCCTACGAGCAGTACTTC; CDR3 protein: CAWSLVGTGLRAYEQYF
clone size: .; J gene: TRBJ2-1; V gene: TRBV19; D gene: .; CDR3 DNA: TGTGCCAGTACAAGCTCCTACAATGAGCAGTTCTTC; CDR3 protein: CASTSSYNEQFF
clone size: .; J gene: TRBJ2-2; V gene: TRBV28; D gene: .; CDR3 DNA: TGTGCCAGCAGTTTAAGGTACACCGGGGAGCTGTTTTTT; CDR3 protein: CASSLRYTGELFF
clone size: .; J gene: TRBJ2-5; V gene: TRBV7-3; D gene: .; CDR3 DNA: TGTGCCAGCAGCTTACAACCCCAAGAGACCCAGTACTTC; CDR3 protein: CASSLQPQETQYF
clone size: .; J gene: TRBJ1-5; V gene: TRBV19; D gene: .; CDR3 DNA: TGTGCCAGTAGTATCATGTCAGTCAATCAGCCCCAGCATTTT; CDR3 protein: CASSIMSVNQPQHF
clone size: .; J gene: TRBJ2-4; V gene: TRBV18; D gene: .; CDR3 DNA: TGTGCCAGCTCATCCGGTCCGGACGCCAAAAACATTCAGTACTTC; CDR3 protein: CASSSGPDAKNIQYF
clone size: once; J gene: TRBJ1-2; V gene: TRBV12-2; D gene: .; CDR3 DNA: TGTGCAAGTCGCATAAGGGCCGCCTTTGGTGACTATGGCTACACCTTC; CDR3 protein: CASRIRAAFGDYGYTF
clone size: .; J gene: TRBJ1-1; V gene: TRBV5-1; D gene: TRBD1; CDR3 DNA: TGCGCCAGCAGTTCCGGGACAGGGGTCGTGAACACTGAAGCTTTCTTT; CDR3 protein: CASSSGTGVVNTEAFF
clone size: .; J gene: TRBJ2-5; V gene: TRBV7-9; D gene: .; CDR3 DNA: TGTGCCAGCAGCCCCAAACGACGACTTCAAGAGACCCAGTACTTC; CDR3 protein: CASSPKRRLQETQYF
clone size: .; J gene: TRBJ2-3; V gene: TRBV7-2; D gene: .; CDR3 DNA: TGTGCCAGCAGCCTCCGGAGGGCGGCAGATACGCAGTATTTT; CDR3 protein: CASSLRRAADTQYF
clone size: .; J gene: TRBJ1-5; V gene: TRBV28; D gene: .; CDR3 DNA: TGTGCCAGCAGGCCAGGGCCGGGGCCCCAGCATTTT; CDR3 protein: CASRPGPGPQHF
clone size: .; J gene: TRBJ2-7; V gene: TRBV2; D gene: TRBD1; CDR3 DNA: TGTGCCAGCAGTGGACAGGGTAGGACGTACTTC; CDR3 protein: CASSGQGRTYF
clone size: .; J gene: TRBJ1-5; V gene: TRBV27; D gene: TRBD1; CDR3 DNA: TGTGCCAGCAGGAAGACAGGGAGTCAGCCCCAGCATTTT; CDR3 protein: CASRKTGSQPQHF
clone size: .; J gene: TRBJ1-2; V gene: TRBV2; D gene: .; CDR3 DNA: TGTGCCAGCAGTGGGGGTGATTCAGGTGGCTACACCTTC; CDR3 protein: CASSGGDSGGYTF
clone size: .; J gene: TRBJ2-1; V gene: TRBV4-1; D gene: .; CDR3 DNA: TGCGCCAGCAGCCAAGGGAGGGGCCACTCCTACAATGAGCAGTTCTTC; CDR3 protein: CASSQGRGHSYNEQFF
clone size: once; J gene: TRBJ2-1; V gene: TRBV5-6; D gene: TRBD1; CDR3 DNA: TGTGCCAGCAGCTTCCCCCCGGGACAGGGGCCCAATGAGCAGTTCTTC; CDR3 protein: CASSFPPGQGPNEQFF
clone size: .; J gene: TRBJ2-7; V gene: TRBV7-9; D gene: .; CDR3 DNA: TGTGCCAGCAGTCCCAGGGTCTCCTACGAGCAGTACTTC; CDR3 protein: CASSPRVSYEQYF
clone size: .; J gene: TRBJ1-2; V gene: TRBV5-4; D gene: .; CDR3 DNA: TGTGCCAGCAGCTTAGCCGGGACACTGGGAGGCTACACCTTC; CDR3 protein: CASSLAGTLGGYTF
clone size: .; J gene: TRBJ2-5; V gene: TRBV7-2; D gene: TRBD2; CDR3 DNA: TGTGCCAGCAGCAGGACTAGCACAGAGACCCAGTACTTC; CDR3 protein: CASSRTSTETQYF
clone size: .; J gene: TRBJ2-5; V gene: TRBV11-2; D gene: TRBD1; CDR3 DNA: TGTGCCAGCAGCCCGCCTTTTGGGGACAGACAAGAGACCCAGTACTTC; CDR3 protein: CASSPPFGDRQETQYF
clone size: .; J gene: TRBJ1-6; V gene: TRBV11-2; D gene: TRBD1; CDR3 DNA: TGTGCCAGCAGCTTAGGGACAGGGGGTTCACCCCTCCACTTT; CDR3 protein: CASSLGTGGSPLHF
clone size: once; J gene: TRBJ1-1; V gene: TRBV27; D gene: .; CDR3 DNA: TGTGCCAGCAGTTCCCGGACCCCGGCTGAAGCTTTCTTT; CDR3 protein: CASSSRTPAEAFF
clone size: .; J gene: TRBJ1-1; V gene: TRBV7-2; D gene: TRBD1; CDR3 DNA: TGTGCCAGCAGCCGCGGACAGGGGGATACTGAAGCTTTCTTT; CDR3 protein: CASSRGQGDTEAFF